Sequencing of this TCR beta chain was carried out in a study of CD8 T cells in Susac syndrome. The authors carried out high-throughput sequencing of TCR beta. They applied it to CD8+ and CD4+ T cells obtained from blood. The multiple sclerosis control group comprised treatment-naive patients with stable or active relapsing-remitting disease. Reverse transcription of roughly 0.5 to 1 ug RNA was performed with random hexamers. The method of amplification for TCR beta CDR3 was immunoSEQ multiplex PCR, covering 54 Vbeta and 13 Jbeta. A single record per CDR3 protein comes from TCRdb applying MiXCR to the immunoSEQ multiplex PCR reads. The sample includes some 140,000 distinct CDR3 sequences, roughly 89% of them seen just once. CDR1 and CDR2 (germline): MNHEY, SVGEGT. Trimming cost V 3 bases and J 1 base, with 13 bases left between them. This CDR3 comprises 15 residues.

This sequence joins TRBV6-2 or TRBV6-3 and TRBJ2-7; no firm D call. This TCR came from a human donor with multiple sclerosis. The specimen was CD8+ T cells from PBMCs. The CDR3 bases are TGTGCCAGCAGTTATTTGGCTACCCCATCCTACGAGCAGTACTTC. It is translated as CASSYLATPSYEQYF.